This T cell receptor (beta chain) was sequenced for a study of cytomegalovirus exposure and HLA in healthy donors. Study results and limitations: An ancestry cluster, one associated with Asian ancestry, reportedly showed fewer N-insertions than the 666-donor mean in a later analysis. The majority of TCR sequences were rare, yet some public TCRs appeared in many donors.

In germline, CDR1 is PRHDT, CDR2 FYEKMQ (reference sequence). The CDR3 has 15 amino acids. Trimming cost V 5 bases and J 6 bases; bases outside gene matches: 9. Note on this clone: Antigen: not known.

PCR primers comprised 60 Vbeta and 13 Jbeta primers. Profiled with immunoSEQ multiplex PCR; TCRdb holds only in-frame clones, not every one. This sample has 60,000 to 70,000 clones, with under 85% found just once. Sequenced sample: PBMCs. The V gene is TRBV13, the J gene TRBJ2-7; 11 bases line up with TRBD1. This clonotype was sampled from a male donor in good health and CMV-seropositive. The CDR3: CASSPWTGGMVEQYF. CDR3 bases: TGTGCCAGCAGCCCCTGGACAGGGGGCATGGTCGAGCAGTACTTC. Full variable domain (missing parts from reference TRBV13 and TRBJ2-7): AAGVIQSPRHLIKEKRETATLKCYPIPRHDTVYWYQQGPGQDPQFLISFYEKMQSDKGSIPDRFSAQQFSDYHSELNMSSLELGDSALYFCASSPWTGGMVEQYFGPGTRLTVT.